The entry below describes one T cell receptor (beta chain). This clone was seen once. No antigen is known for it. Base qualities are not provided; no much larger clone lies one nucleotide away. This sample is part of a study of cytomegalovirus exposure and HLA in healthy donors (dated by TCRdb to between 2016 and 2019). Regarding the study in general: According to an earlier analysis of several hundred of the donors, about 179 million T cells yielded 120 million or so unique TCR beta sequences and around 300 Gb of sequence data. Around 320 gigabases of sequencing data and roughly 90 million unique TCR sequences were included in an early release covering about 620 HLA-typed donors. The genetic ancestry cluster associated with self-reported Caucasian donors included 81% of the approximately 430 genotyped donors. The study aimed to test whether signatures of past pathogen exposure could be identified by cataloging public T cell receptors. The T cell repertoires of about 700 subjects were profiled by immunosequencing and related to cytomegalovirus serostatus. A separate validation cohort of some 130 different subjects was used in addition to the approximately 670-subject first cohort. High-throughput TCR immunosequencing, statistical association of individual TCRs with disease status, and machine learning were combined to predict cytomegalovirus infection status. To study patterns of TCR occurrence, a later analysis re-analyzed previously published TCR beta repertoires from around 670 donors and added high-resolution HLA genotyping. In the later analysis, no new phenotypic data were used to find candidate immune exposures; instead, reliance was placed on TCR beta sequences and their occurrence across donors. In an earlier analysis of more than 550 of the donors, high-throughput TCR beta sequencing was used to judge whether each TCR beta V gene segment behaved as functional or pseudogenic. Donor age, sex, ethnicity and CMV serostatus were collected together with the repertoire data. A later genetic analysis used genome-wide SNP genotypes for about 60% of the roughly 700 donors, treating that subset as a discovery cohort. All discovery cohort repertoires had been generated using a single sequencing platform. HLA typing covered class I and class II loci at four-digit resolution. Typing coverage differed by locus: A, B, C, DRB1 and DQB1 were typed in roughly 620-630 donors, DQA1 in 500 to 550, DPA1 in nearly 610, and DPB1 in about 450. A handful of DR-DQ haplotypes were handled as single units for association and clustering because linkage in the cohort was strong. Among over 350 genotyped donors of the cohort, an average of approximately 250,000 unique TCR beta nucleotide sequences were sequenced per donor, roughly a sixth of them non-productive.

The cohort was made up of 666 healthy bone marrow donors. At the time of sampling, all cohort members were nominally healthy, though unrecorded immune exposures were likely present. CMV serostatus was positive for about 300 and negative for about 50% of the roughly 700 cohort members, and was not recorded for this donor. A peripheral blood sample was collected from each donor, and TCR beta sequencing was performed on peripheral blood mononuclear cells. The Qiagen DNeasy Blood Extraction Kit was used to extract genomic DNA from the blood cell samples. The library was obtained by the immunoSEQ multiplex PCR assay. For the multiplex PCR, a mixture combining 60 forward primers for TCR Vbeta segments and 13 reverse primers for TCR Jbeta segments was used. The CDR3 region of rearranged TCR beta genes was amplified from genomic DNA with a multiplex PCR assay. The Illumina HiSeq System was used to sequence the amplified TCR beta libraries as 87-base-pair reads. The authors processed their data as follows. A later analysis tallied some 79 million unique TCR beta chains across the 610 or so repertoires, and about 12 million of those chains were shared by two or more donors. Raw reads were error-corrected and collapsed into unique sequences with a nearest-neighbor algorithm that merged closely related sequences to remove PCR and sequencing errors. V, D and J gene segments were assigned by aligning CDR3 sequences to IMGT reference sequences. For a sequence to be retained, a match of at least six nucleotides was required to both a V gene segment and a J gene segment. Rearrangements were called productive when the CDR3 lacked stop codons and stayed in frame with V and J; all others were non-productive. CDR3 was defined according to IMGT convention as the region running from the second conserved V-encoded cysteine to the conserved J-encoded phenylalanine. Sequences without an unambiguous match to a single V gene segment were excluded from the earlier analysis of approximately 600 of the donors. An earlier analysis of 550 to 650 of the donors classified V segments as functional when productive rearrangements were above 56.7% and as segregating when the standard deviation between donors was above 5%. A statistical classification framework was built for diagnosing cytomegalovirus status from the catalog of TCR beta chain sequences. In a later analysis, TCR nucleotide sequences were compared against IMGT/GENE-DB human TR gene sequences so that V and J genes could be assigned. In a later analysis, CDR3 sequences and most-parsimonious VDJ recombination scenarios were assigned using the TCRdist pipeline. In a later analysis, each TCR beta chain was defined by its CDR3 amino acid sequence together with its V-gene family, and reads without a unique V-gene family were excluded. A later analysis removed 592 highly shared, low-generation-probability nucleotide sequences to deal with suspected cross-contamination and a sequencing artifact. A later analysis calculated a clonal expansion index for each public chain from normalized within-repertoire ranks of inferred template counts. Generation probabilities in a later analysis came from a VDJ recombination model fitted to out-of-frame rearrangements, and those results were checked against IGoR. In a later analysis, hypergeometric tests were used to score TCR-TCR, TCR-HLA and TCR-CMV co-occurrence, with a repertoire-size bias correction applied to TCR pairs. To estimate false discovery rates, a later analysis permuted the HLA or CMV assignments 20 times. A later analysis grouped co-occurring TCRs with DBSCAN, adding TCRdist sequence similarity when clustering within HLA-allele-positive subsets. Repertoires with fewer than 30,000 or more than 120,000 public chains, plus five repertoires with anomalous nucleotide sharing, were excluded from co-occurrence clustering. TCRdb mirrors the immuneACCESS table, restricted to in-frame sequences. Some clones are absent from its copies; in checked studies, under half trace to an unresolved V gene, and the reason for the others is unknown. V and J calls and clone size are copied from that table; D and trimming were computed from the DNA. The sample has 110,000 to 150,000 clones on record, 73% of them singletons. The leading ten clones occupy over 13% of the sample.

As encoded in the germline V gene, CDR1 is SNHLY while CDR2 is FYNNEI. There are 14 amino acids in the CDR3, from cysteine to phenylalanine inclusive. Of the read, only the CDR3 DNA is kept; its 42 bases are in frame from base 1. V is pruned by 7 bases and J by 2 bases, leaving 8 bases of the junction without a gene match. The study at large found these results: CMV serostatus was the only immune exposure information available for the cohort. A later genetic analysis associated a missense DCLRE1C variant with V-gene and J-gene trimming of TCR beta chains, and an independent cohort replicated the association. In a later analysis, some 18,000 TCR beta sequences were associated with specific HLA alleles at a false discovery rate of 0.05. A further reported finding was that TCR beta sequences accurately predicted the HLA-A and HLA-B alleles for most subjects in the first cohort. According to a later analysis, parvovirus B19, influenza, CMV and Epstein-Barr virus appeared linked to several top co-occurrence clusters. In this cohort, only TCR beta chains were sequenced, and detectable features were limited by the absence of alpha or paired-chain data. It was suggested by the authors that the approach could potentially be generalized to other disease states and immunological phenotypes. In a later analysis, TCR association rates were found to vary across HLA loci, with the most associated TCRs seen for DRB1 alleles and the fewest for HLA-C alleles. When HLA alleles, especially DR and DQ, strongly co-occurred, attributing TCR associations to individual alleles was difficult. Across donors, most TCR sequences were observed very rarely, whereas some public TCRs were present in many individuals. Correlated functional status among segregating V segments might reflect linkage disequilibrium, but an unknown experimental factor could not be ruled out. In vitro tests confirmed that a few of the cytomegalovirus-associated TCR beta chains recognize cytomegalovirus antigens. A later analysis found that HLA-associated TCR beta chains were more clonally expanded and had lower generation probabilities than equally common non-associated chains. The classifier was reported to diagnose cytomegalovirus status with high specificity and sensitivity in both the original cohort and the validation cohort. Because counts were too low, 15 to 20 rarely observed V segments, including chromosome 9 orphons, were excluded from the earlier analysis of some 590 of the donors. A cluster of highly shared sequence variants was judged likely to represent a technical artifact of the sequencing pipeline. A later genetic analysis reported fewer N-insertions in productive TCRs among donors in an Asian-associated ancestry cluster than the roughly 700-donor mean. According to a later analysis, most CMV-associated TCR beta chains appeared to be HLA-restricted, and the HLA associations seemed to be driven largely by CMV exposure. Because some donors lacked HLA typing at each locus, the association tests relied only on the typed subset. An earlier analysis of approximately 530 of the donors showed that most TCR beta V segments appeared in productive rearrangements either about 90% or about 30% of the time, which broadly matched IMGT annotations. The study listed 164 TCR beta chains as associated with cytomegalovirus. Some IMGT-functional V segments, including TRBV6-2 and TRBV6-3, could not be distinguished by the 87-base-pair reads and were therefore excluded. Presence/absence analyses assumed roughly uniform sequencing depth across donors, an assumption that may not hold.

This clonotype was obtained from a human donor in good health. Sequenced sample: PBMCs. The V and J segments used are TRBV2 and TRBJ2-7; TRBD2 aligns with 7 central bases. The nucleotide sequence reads TGTGCCAGCAAGAGGGAGGGGAGCGCCTACGAGCAGTACTTC. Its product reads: CASKREGSAYEQYF.